The source of this T cell receptor (beta chain) is a study of T-cell reconstitution after alpha-beta-depleted transplantation in children (dated by TCRdb to the mid-2010s). Looking at the study overall: Using TCR repertoire profiling, the study quantitatively followed how T-cell immune reconstitution unfolded in children after TCRalphabeta/CD19-depleted allogeneic hematopoietic cell transplantation.

In this sample, this clonotype turned up many times. What this receptor recognizes is not known. The sample holds no much larger clone one base away, and base qualities are not on file. CDR3 length: 13 amino acids, cysteine to phenylalanine. Of all the DNA, just the CDR3 is kept, 39 bases in frame from base 1. Relative to germline, V is 5 bases shorter and J is 2 bases shorter, with 9 bases between their ends. From the germline V gene (reference sequence), CDR1 is SEHNR and CDR2 is FQNEAQ. Library construction relied on PCR. Sequenced on an Illumina HiSeq 2500. TCR library preparation used molecular barcoding, with unique molecular identifiers applied to normalize quantification of the TCRbeta repertoire. TCRdb's own reprocessing of the public reads used fastp at Q25 and MiXCR and kept productive beta chains. Rows merge per CDR3 protein into single entries with the most common DNA and genes. This sample gives 150,000 to 250,000 distinct CDR3 sequences in total; around 5.9% of them show up just once. The ten largest clones capture about 4.3% of the sample.

Beyond this particular receptor, the publication reports: In some patients, the high TCRbeta diversity seen at day 60 was put down to recipient T cells and intrathymic progenitors that had survived conditioning. The apparently early recovery of alphabetaT-cell counts about two months after transplant reportedly depended on only several hundred rapidly expanded clones that came from non-depleted graft cells. The frequencies of hyperexpanded clones fell over the following months, and after one year, T-cell counts and TCRbeta diversity were mostly attributed to newly produced T cells.

Sample treatment or condition, as interpreted from the label and publication: allogeneic hematopoietic cell transplantation with graft depleted of TCRalphabeta T cells and CD19 B cells. TCRalphabeta/CD19-depleted allogeneic hematopoietic cell grafts were given to the transplant recipients, all of whom were children. The material was PBMCs, obtained before TCRalphabeta/CD19-depleted stem cell transplant. The chain employs TRBV7-9 and TRBJ2-5; the D gene lacks a confident call. This receptor was identified in a girl in the first two years of life with combined immunodeficiency, due to receive a stem cell transplant. The sequenced DNA is TGTGCCAGCAGCATGACGAGGCAAGAGACCCAGTACTTC. Its amino acids are CASSMTRQETQYF.